This T cell receptor beta chain stems from a study of T cell changes during pregnancy in multiple sclerosis. Only in-frame clones appear in the TCRdb table, and some are missing; sequencing was by immunoSEQ multiplex PCR. Seen here are fewer than 75,000 clones, roughly 90% observed once, and the top ten hold 3.5% to 4.5%. A single count supports this clone. This CDR3 has 15 amino acids. Trimming removed 5 bases from V and 4 bases from J, with 15 bases in between. The V gene's germline CDR1 is MNHNS and CDR2 SASEGT. The chain recombines TRBV6-1 with TRBJ1-3, with D perhaps TRBD1 (5 bases). The source of this sequence is a female donor in good health, enrolled as a control in a pregnancy study. The sample consisted of peripheral blood, taken after pregnancy. The CDR3 sequence is CASSSGGLGGNTIYF. The CDR3 DNA is TGTGCCAGCAGTTCGGGGGGTTTGGGGGGAAACACCATATATTTT.